Presented here are 20 T cell receptor beta chains from one specimen sequenced in a study of T cells in Graves' hyperthyroidism and ophthalmopathy. RNA transcripts served as the template for amplifying TCR beta CDR3 regions. The TCR CDR3 first-round RT-PCR relied on the HTBI primer set. TCRdb itself ran the multiplex PCR reads through MiXCR, one entry per CDR3 protein. Found here are about 570,000 distinct CDR3 sequences, 46% of them singletons; the top ten hold around 19%. The material sequenced was peripheral blood or thyroid tissue (not recorded which). The receptors originated from an adult woman with Graves' disease, either hyperthyroidism or ophthalmopathy (not recorded which).

The table lists this clonotype with many counts. The chain links TRBV12-3 or TRBV12-4 to TRBJ1-5; 7 bases match TRBD1. The V gene end was trimmed by 6 bases and the J gene end by 5 bases; junction bases not matched to a gene: 4. The CDR3 extends over 13 amino acids. Here the CDR3 DNA reads TGTGCCAGCAGCTTAACAGGGGATCAGCCCCAGCATTTT. Translated, it gives CASSLTGDQPQHF.

This clonotype was observed many times. This chain links TRBV7-3 with TRBJ2-6, with 10 bases fitting TRBD2. Germline CDR1 and CDR2: SGHTA and FQGTGA. This CDR3 is built from 18 residues. J lost 0 bases, V lost 2 bases, and 4 bases had no gene match. CDR3 in DNA: TGTGCCAGCAGCTTACATGGACTAGCGGCCTCTGGGGCCAACGTCCTGACTTTC. Translated: CASSLHGLAASGANVLTF. Filled out from reference TRBV7-3 and TRBJ2-6, the complete variable domain reads GAGVSQTPSNKVTEKGKYVELRCDPISGHTALYWYRQSLGQGPEFLIYFQGTGAADDSGLPNDRFFAVRPEGSVSTLKIQRTERGDSAVYLCASSLHGLAASGANVLTFGAGSRLTVL.

This clonotype was counted a few times. This chain joins TRBV5-6 and TRBJ1-1; 8 nucleotides align to TRBD1. The ends lost 3 bases at V and 3 bases at J; junction bases unmatched: 4. Germline lookup yields CDR1 SGHDT and CDR2 YYEEEE. The CDR3 contains 14 residues. CDR3 DNA sequence: TGTGCCAGCAGCTCCTCGGACAGGGACACTGAAGCTTTCTTT. This sequence encodes CASSSSDRDTEAFF.

In its sample, this clonotype was seen a few times. At one boundary the junction diverges from the germline segment, which might be a read error. The chain couples TRBV5-1 to TRBJ2-7; 7 positions match TRBD2. The CDR3 runs 15 residues. Germline values: CDR1 SGHRS, CDR2 YFSETQ. CDR3 nucleotides: TGTGCCAGCAGCTTGGCCCGGGAGGCCACCCACGAGCAGTACTTC. The encoded protein is CASSLAREATHEQYF.

This clonotype was picked up a small number of times. The V call is TRBV5-8, the J call TRBJ2-5, with 7 bases identical to TRBD2. Germline CDR1 is SGHTS and CDR2 is YDEGEE. The CDR3 consists of 15 residues. V gave up 10 bases and J gave up 5 bases; unmatched junction bases: 17. CDR3 amino acids: CAYTPGLGDGETQYF. In DNA form, the CDR3 reads TGTGCCTACACACCTGGACTAGGGGATGGTGAGACCCAGTACTTC.

The V call is TRBV5-1, the J call TRBJ2-7; 8 nucleotides agree with TRBD1. The CDR3 is 15 amino acids. Trimming took 4 bases from V and 4 from J; bases not matched to a gene: 10. The germline V gene has CDR1 SGHRS and CDR2 YFSETQ. This CDR3 is CASSRLDRVRYEQYF. CDR3 in DNA: TGCGCCAGCAGCCGCTTGGACAGGGTCCGTTACGAGCAGTACTTC.

The rearrangement uses TRBV19 and TRBJ2-5, with a tentative D call TRBD2 (6 bases). Germline V gives CDR1 LNHDA, CDR2 SQIVND (reference sequence). V was cut by 4 bases and J by 1 base, with 16 bases left in between. The CDR3 runs 16 residues. The CDR3 sequence: CASSTRLVNAQETQYF. As DNA, the CDR3 is TGTGCCAGTAGTACCCGACTAGTGAACGCCCAAGAGACCCAGTACTTC.

The chain's CDR3 is CASSLAGQGSNGYTF. CDR3 bases: TGCGCCAGCAGCTTGGCGGGACAGGGATCGAATGGCTACACCTTC. The V gene is TRBV5-1, the J gene TRBJ1-2; TRBD1 matches at 9 bases. The V gene's germline CDR1 is SGHRS and CDR2 YFSETQ. Trimming removed 0 bases from V and 6 bases from J; junction bases left unmatched: 6. The CDR3 extends over 15 amino acids. The full variable domain, rest sourced from reference TRBV5-1 and TRBJ1-2, is KAGVTQTPRYLIKTRGQQVTLSCSPISGHRSVSWYQQTPGQGLQFLFEYFSETQRNKGNFPGRFSGRQFSNSRSEMNVSTLELGDSALYLCASSLAGQGSNGYTFGSGTRLTVV.

V and J are TRBV7-8 and TRBJ2-7; D perhaps matches TRBD2 (6 bases). The CDR3 covers 13 residues. Per germline, CDR1 SGHVS and CDR2 FQNEAQ. The V end lost 4 bases, the J end lost 7 bases, and 14 bases lay between the germline ends. The CDR3, as DNA: TGTGCCAGCAGCTCCGGGTGGGGAGGAGAGCAGTACTTC. Translating it yields CASSSGWGGEQYF.

In its sample, this clonotype was seen a few times. This is likely a read error, given that the CDR3 carries no conserved phenylalanine or tryptophan at its end. Because the CDR3's place on the DNA is in doubt, the DNA is left out and the CDR3 is given as listed by TCRdb. The CDR3 spells CAISGSNRQGANY. This chain uses TRBV10-3 with TRBJ1-4; the DNA was not used to check the table's D call, TRBD1. Per the germline V gene, CDR1 is ENHRY and CDR2 is SYGVKD. The CDR3 is 13 amino acids long, termini counted.

Turning to this clonotype: Possible read error: a much larger clone is one base away. This rearrangement joins TRBV3-1 to TRBJ2-6; D gene ambiguous. The CDR3 is made up of 14 amino acids. Germline CDR1 reads LGHDT; CDR2 reads YNNKEL (reference sequence). CDR3 in amino acids: CTSSRKGGANVLTF. The CDR3 bases are TGTACCAGCAGCCGAAAGGGTGGGGCCAACGTCCTGACTTTC.

This clonotype was observed at least ten times. The chain uses TRBV20-1 and TRBJ1-4; the match to TRBD1 covers 8 bases. The CDR3 consists of 12 residues. V trimming: 6 bases; J trimming: 7 bases; junction bases outside the gene matches: 4. Germline V gives CDR1 DFQATT, CDR2 SNEGSKA (reference sequence). CDR3 coding DNA: TGCAGTGCCTCGGACAGGGTTGAAAAACTGTTTTTT. Translating it yields CSASDRVEKLFF.

The chain has TRBV9 and TRBJ1-6; 7 nucleotides line up with TRBD1. V was pared by 3 bases and J by 8 bases, with 5 bases of the junction left unmatched. The germline V gene has CDR1 SGDLS and CDR2 YYNGEE. The CDR3 covers 14 residues. The CDR3 DNA sequence: TGTGCCAGCAGCGCGGGACAGAGTGATTCACCCCTCCACTTT. This encodes CASSAGQSDSPLHF.

This clonotype was observed at least ten times. The CDR3 DNA follows: TGTGCCAGCAGTCTCCAAGCGGGGGGGGACGGGGAGCTGTTTTTT. Translated, it gives CASSLQAGGDGELFF. V gene TRBV2 combines with J gene TRBJ2-2, with 10 bases that match TRBD2. The CDR3 length is 15 residues. J gave up 7 bases and V 5 bases, and 7 bases lay outside the gene matches. CDR1 SNHLY and CDR2 FYNNEI come from the germline V gene.

Note on this clonotype: Germline is not matched at one junction end, which may reflect a read error. The gene calls are TRBV10-3 and TRBJ2-6, with D possibly being TRBD1 or TRBD2 (5 bases each). CDR1 is ENHRY and CDR2 is SYGVKD in the germline V gene. This CDR3 has 15 amino acids. The CDR3 here is CATSPRGAGANVLTF. The CDR3 nucleotides read TGTGCCACCAGTCCCCGGGGCGCTGGGGCCAACGTCCTGACTTTC.

At least ten counts were recorded for this clonotype. The chain has TRBV7-2 and TRBJ1-2, with D uncertain. Trimming took off 2 bases at V and 6 bases at J, with 10 bases between the two ends. The CDR3 is 13 residues long. Germline V gene data show CDR1 as SGHTA and CDR2 as FQGNSA. The CDR3 sequence is CASSLRHPDGYTF. For the CDR3, the DNA is TGTGCCAGCAGCTTAAGGCACCCCGATGGCTACACCTTC.

In its sample, this clonotype was seen a few times. The chain uses TRBV28 and TRBJ1-5; D is unresolved. The germline gives CDR1 MDHEN, CDR2 SYDVKM. Trimming stripped 6 bases from V and 1 base from J, with 13 bases between. This CDR3 has 15 amino acids. In DNA form, the CDR3 reads TGTGCCAGCAGCAGCGGGTGGGGAAGCAATCAGCCCCAGCATTTT. It specifies CASSSGWGSNQPQHF.

The V gene is TRBV5-1, the J gene TRBJ2-5; a weak D match, TRBD2 (6 bases). Germline CDR1 is SGHRS and CDR2 is YFSETQ. The CDR3 is made up of 14 amino acids. Trimming stripped 2 bases from V and 2 bases from J, with 10 bases between. Here the CDR3 DNA reads TGCGCCAGCAGCTTTGGGGACTTACAAGAGACCCAGTACTTC. This encodes CASSFGDLQETQYF.

V and J are TRBV2 and TRBJ1-2, with no clear D. The V gene lost 8 bases and the J gene lost 3 bases, with 13 bases spanning the gap. The CDR3 covers 13 residues. Germline CDR1 reads SNHLY; CDR2 reads FYNNEI. The CDR3 sequence: CASGRAADYGYTF. CDR3 coding DNA: TGTGCCAGCGGACGGGCCGCAGACTATGGCTACACCTTC. Drawing the rest from reference TRBV2 and TRBJ1-2, the complete variable domain is EPEVTQTPSHQVTQMGQEVILRCVPISNHLYFYWYRQILGQKVEFLVSFYNNEISEKSEIFDDQFSVERPDGSNFTLKIRSTKLEDSAMYFCASGRAADYGYTFGSGTRLTVV.

A few counts support this clonotype. The chain is built from TRBV29-1 and TRBJ1-2; unclear D gene. The germline CDR1 and CDR2 sequences are SQVTM and ANQGSEA. The CDR3 length is 12 residues. Trimming removed 6 bases at V and 4 bases at J, with 12 bases between. CDR3 amino acids: CSVVDVRYGYTF. In DNA, the CDR3 is TGCAGCGTGGTAGACGTACGCTATGGCTACACCTTC.